This TCR beta chain was profiled in a study of PD-L1 blockade in urothelial cancer. Study as a whole: Blood samples contained a median about 130,000 T cells.

Described time point: pretreatment peripheral blood. CDR1 and CDR2 from the germline V gene are SGHAT and FQNNGV. V was pared by 1 base and J by 5 bases, with 11 bases between. The CDR3 has 14 amino acids. Profiling relied on immunoSEQ multiplex PCR, and the TCRdb table lists in-frame clones only, not all of them. In the table there are roughly 77,000 clones, 80% to 85% of which are singletons. The clonotype comes from a woman in her seventies with urothelial cancer. The J gene is TRBJ1-1, the V gene TRBV11-2; tentatively, D is TRBD1 (5 bases). The sequences come from PBMCs, collected around atezolizumab (anti-PD-L1) treatment. This chain's CDR3 is CASSLVRGETEAFF. As DNA, the CDR3 is TGTGCCAGCAGCTTAGTTAGGGGCGAAACTGAAGCTTTCTTT.